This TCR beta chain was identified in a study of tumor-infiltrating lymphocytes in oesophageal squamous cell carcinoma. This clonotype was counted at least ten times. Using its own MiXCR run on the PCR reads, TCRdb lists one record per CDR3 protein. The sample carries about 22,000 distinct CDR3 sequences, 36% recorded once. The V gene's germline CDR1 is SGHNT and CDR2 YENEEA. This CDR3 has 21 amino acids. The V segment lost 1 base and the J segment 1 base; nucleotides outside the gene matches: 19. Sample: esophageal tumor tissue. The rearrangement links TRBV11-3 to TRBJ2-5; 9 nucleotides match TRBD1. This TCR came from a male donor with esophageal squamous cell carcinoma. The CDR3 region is CASSLVSLDRGPQDCQETQYF. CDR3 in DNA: TGTGCCAGCAGCTTAGTTTCCTTGGACAGGGGTCCCCAAGACTGCCAAGAGACCCAGTACTTC.